Listed below are T cell receptor beta chains from one sample, sequenced in a study of T cell changes during pregnancy in multiple sclerosis. Sequencing used immunoSEQ multiplex PCR; TCRdb keeps in-frame clones, though not all of them. In the table there are tens of thousands of clones, approximately 94% of which are singletons. Source: CD4+ T cells from peripheral blood mononuclear cells, taken in the second trimester of pregnancy. The source of these receptors is a female donor with multiple sclerosis, enrolled in a pregnancy study. Both conserved end residues are part of each CDR3. D genes are given only for firm matches. The size field is filled for only some rows; it gives once, few, many or a size class.

NA | NA | TRBJ2-6 | TRBV4-2 | TGTGCCAGCAGCCAAAGCCCCCGTCAGGCCAACGTCCTGACTTTC | CASSQSPRQANVLTF
TRBD2 | once | TRBJ2-1 | TRBV5-4 | TGTGCCAGCAGCATTGTAAGCGGGGGTTACAATGAGCAGTTCTTC | CASSIVSGGYNEQFF
NA | NA | TRBJ1-3 | TRBV29-1 | TGCAGCGTTGGAACCGGGTCCGGAAACACCATATATTTT | CSVGTGSGNTIYF
TRBD1 | NA | TRBJ1-2 | TRBV7-7 | TGTGCCAGCAGCATCCGGACAGGGGGTTATGGCTACACCTTC | CASSIRTGGYGYTF
TRBD1 | NA | TRBJ1-5 | TRBV19 | TGTGCCAGTAGTACCGGGACAGGCAGCAAGCCCCAGCATTTT | CASSTGTGSKPQHF
NA | NA | TRBJ2-1 | TRBV5-4 | TGTGCCAGCAGCCACCGGGACATTAACAATGAGCAGTTCTTC | CASSHRDINNEQFF
TRBD1 | few | TRBJ2-6 | TRBV5-1 | TGCGCCAGCAGCACGCTGGACAGGGGGCGGGTGTTCTCTGGGGCCAACGTCCTGACTTTC | CASSTLDRGRVFSGANVLTF
TRBD1 | NA | TRBJ2-7 | TRBV7-2 | TGTGCCAGCAGCTTAGGGGACAGTATCCCGGGCGAGCAGTACTTC | CASSLGDSIPGEQYF
NA | NA | TRBJ2-5 | TRBV6-6 | TGTGCCAGCAGTTACCGCAGGGGCACCCAAGAGACCCAGTACTTC | CASSYRRGTQETQYF
NA | NA | TRBJ2-7 | TRBV4-2 | TGTGCCAGCAGCCATCCTAGCGATTCATCCTACGAGCAGTACTTC | CASSHPSDSSYEQYF
TRBD2 | NA | TRBJ2-5 | TRBV7-2 | TGTGCCAGCAGCTGGCCCAGCGGGGGGCTCCAAGAGACCCAGTACTTC | CASSWPSGGLQETQYF
NA | NA | TRBJ2-5 | TRBV7-2 | TGTGCCAGCAGCGATCCTAGGGGCCAAGAGACCCAGTACTTC | CASSDPRGQETQYF
TRBD1 | NA | TRBJ2-5 | TRBV10-2 | TGCGCCAGCAGGCCCGACAGGGTCGTCCAAGAGACCCAGTACTTC | CASRPDRVVQETQYF
TRBD1 | NA | TRBJ1-1 | TRBV9 | TGTGCCAGCAGCGTCGGGGGACAGGGAACTGAAGCTTTCTTT | CASSVGGQGTEAFF
TRBD1 | NA | TRBJ1-2 | TRBV5-1 | TGCGCCAGCAGCTTGGCGTCAGGGGGCTCCTATGGCTACACCTTC | CASSLASGGSYGYTF
TRBD2 | NA | TRBJ2-3 | TRBV14 | TGTGCCAGCAGCCAAGAAAGAGGTCTAGCGGGGGTGGATACGCAGTATTTT | CASSQERGLAGVDTQYF
NA | NA | TRBJ1-1 | TRBV6-4 | TGTGCCAGCAGTCAACAGGGTCAAGGCACTGAAGCTTTCTTT | CASSQQGQGTEAFF
NA | once | TRBJ2-1 | TRBV10-3 | TGTGCCATCATGCGGAGCAATGAGCAGTTCTTC | CAIMRSNEQFF
NA | few | TRBJ2-7 | TRBV4-2 | TGTGCCAGCAGCCAAGAAAGACTTTACGAGCAGTACTTC | CASSQERLYEQYF